This is a list of T cell receptor beta chains from one sample in a study of metastatic and nonmetastatic thyroid tumors. TCRdb re-called clones via MiXCR from the PCR reads. The table has 45,000 to 55,000 clones, around 25% seen once. The specimen was blood. The receptors shown here come from a male donor with papillary thyroid cancer or a benign thyroid nodule (not recorded which). Some clones in this sample may be carry-over from other donors' samples. Both conserved end residues are trimmed from each CDR3. Expanded clones are given a class, and other clones once, few, many or no size at all.

clone_size | j_call | v_call | cdr3_aa
many | TRBJ1-1 | TRBV19 | ASNRFGLRLGTEAF
few | TRBJ2-1 | TRBV6-4 | ASSGTSYNEQF
few | TRBJ1-2 | TRBV10-3 | AISESDRSLNYGYT
many | TRBJ2-7 | TRBV5-4 | ASNPGTGESEQY
many | TRBJ2-1 | TRBV5-4 | AILESGNYNEQF
many | TRBJ2-7 | TRBV14 | ASSQAGTGVVEQY
. | TRBJ2-7 | TRBV6-1 | ASRVGGGNYEQY
medium-sized | TRBJ1-5 | TRBV6-1 | ASTSRANQPQH
. | TRBJ1-2 | TRBV5-1 | ASSLGQNSNYGYT
many | TRBJ1-3 | TRBV6-1 | ASKQRGAAGNTIY
. | TRBJ2-3 | TRBV5-1 | ASSFLHGRSGDTQY
many | TRBJ2-7 | TRBV10-1 | ASLGGRGSYEQY
. | TRBJ2-2 | TRBV11-3 | ASSPRGLNGELF
. | TRBJ2-3 | TRBV20-1 | SARVGLAGRSDTQY
. | TRBJ2-7 | TRBV20-1 | SAFSASGSSYEQY
. | TRBJ2-7 | TRBV5-1 | ASSLQVPPYEQY
many | TRBJ1-1 | TRBV5-1 | ASSFSMNTEAF
few | TRBJ2-7 | TRBV27 | ASSARIGDYYEQY
many | TRBJ2-1 | TRBV6-1 | ASSRLPGQGDNEQF
many | TRBJ2-7 | TRBV20-1 | SASEGAGGLEQY
. | TRBJ1-5 | TRBV12-3/TRBV12-4 | ASSLSQPQH
medium-sized | TRBJ1-2 | TRBV25-1 | ASSEYGHSGLNYGYT
few | TRBJ1-2 | TRBV28 | ASSSLSGGYT
few | TRBJ2-2 | TRBV20-1 | SARDRDRGNTGELF
many | TRBJ2-7 | TRBV11-2 | ASSLDRANEQY
many | TRBJ1-1 | TRBV3-1 | ASSQGTGGWGTEAF
many | TRBJ2-6 | TRBV7-9 | ASSLVGPNLSGANVLT
. | TRBJ2-7 | TRBV18 | ASSPGEGHEQY
. | TRBJ1-2 | TRBV30 | AWSAGQGYT
. | TRBJ2-3 | TRBV20-1 | SAGTSGTDTQY
. | TRBJ2-4 | TRBV20-1 | SARDRGDLRAKNIQY
many | TRBJ2-1 | TRBV20-1 | SARDSGRAYEQF
once | TRBJ2-3 | TRBV11-1 | ASSRGLASSTDTQY
. | TRBJ2-7 | TRBV30 | AWRTAYIQY
. | TRBJ2-7 | TRBV18 | ASSPDTHYEQY
. | TRBJ2-7 | TRBV27 | ASSTTISRGEQY
medium-sized | TRBJ2-7 | TRBV28 | ASRGGTSGSYEQY
medium-sized | TRBJ1-6 | TRBV4-1 | ASSPQTGPHSYNSPLH
many | TRBJ2-7 | TRBV6-5 | ASSYGRLAGGLDPYEQY
. | TRBJ1-2 | TRBV28 | ASSTSRQGKGGYT
. | TRBJ2-3 | TRBV3-1 | ASSQVAGALDTQY
once | TRBJ2-7 | TRBV3-1 | ASSQVEVGTYEQY
many | TRBJ1-5 | TRBV7-8 | ASSSWTDNQPQH
many | TRBJ1-2 | TRBV27 | ASSSTWVGVKY
many | TRBJ2-7 | TRBV20-1 | SARDAGREFDEQY
. | TRBJ2-1 | TRBV6-1 | ASSLYSGGAESEQF